The clone carrying this T cell receptor beta chain was seen once. Its specificity is not known. PCR primers comprised 60 Vbeta and 13 Jbeta primers. Generated by immunoSEQ multiplex PCR, the TCRdb table keeps only in-frame clones and is missing some. The sample holds 200,000 or so clones; about 90% are singletons and the top ten take less than 0.3%. The source of the sample is a study of cytomegalovirus exposure and HLA in healthy donors. The study, taken as a whole, reports: In a later analysis, common viral pathogens appeared linked to several of the most significant clusters. Among immune exposure information, only CMV serostatus was available.

Germline V gene lookup returns CDR1 PRHDT and CDR2 FYEKMQ (reference sequence). This CDR3 has 17 amino acids. The trim removed 2 bases at V and 2 bases at J, leaving 6 bases unmatched. The chain is built from TRBV13 and TRBJ2-3, with TRBD2 identical over 11 bases. This TCR was sampled from a girl less than two years old in good health and CMV-seronegative. What was sequenced was PBMCs. The CDR3 nucleotides read TGTGCCAGCAGCTTACCCCGACTAGCGGGGTACACAGATACGCAGTATTTT. Amino acid sequence: CASSLPRLAGYTDTQYF.